The 6 T cell receptor beta chains below were found in one sample sequenced in a study of identical twins (dated by TCRdb to 2016 to 2017). Library creation used 5' RACE. These reads were obtained on an Illumina HiSeq 2000. The public reads were reanalyzed by TCRdb: fastp trimming at Q25, MiXCR alignment, in-frame beta chains only. Rows are unified per CDR3 protein, each entry keeping the most common DNA and genes. This sample is represented by fewer than 500,000 distinct CDR3 sequences; about 13% of them were singletons. The ten largest clones capture approximately 1% of the sample. The data were also submitted as part of a second study, on yellow fever vaccine responses in identical twins.

The sequenced material came from CD4+ T cells sorted from blood. Receptors were obtained from a woman in her late teens or twenties in good health.

The chain has TRBV4-1 and TRBJ2-7, with 8 bases that match TRBD2. The V segment lost 0 bases and the J segment 6 bases; nucleotides outside the gene matches: 7. CDR1 MGHRA and CDR2 YSYEKL come from the germline V gene. The CDR3 has 15 amino acids. The CDR3 nucleotides are TGCGCCAGCAGCCAAGAAGCCCAGCGGGAGATCGAGCAGTACTTC. Amino acids: CASSQEAQREIEQYF.

Only a few counts were recorded for this clonotype. This chain connects TRBV18 to TRBJ2-3; D remains unclear. Germline-derived CDR1 and CDR2 are KGHSH and LQKENI. CDR3 length: 16 amino acids. V dropped 3 bases and J dropped 8 bases, with 21 bases sitting between them. CDR3 DNA: TGTGCCAGCTCACCTGGGATGGTTGATGTAGATGGTACGCAGTATTTT. Its translation is CASSPGMVDVDGTQYF.

This clonotype was picked up a small number of times. This chain links TRBV27 with TRBJ2-7, with a tentative D call TRBD1 (5 bases). The CDR3 is 13 amino acids. The V gene's germline CDR1 is MNHEY and CDR2 SMNVEV (reference sequence). V lost 4 bases to trimming and J lost 6 bases, with 13 bases between them. For the CDR3, the DNA is TGTGCCAGCAGTTCCTTGACAGTCCCCGAGCAGTACTTC. Protein: CASSSLTVPEQYF.

The V gene is TRBV6-2 or TRBV6-3, the J gene TRBJ2-1; D not resolved. Looked up from germline, CDR1 is MNHEY and CDR2 is SVGEGT. The CDR3 totals 15 residues. V gave up 2 bases and J gave up 6 bases, with 14 bases separating them. CDR3 in amino acids: CASSYSPTHTNEQFF. DNA for the CDR3: TGTGCCAGCAGTTACAGTCCTACCCACACCAATGAGCAGTTCTTC.

This clonotype has more than one count but fewer than ten. The rearrangement joins TRBV4-1 to TRBJ2-7, with D perhaps TRBD1 (6 bases). V dropped 1 base and J dropped 5 bases, with 12 bases sitting between them. This CDR3 region has 14 residues. CDR1 and CDR2 (germline): MGHRA, YSYEKL. The chain's CDR3 is CASSQVQGIHEQYF. DNA for the CDR3: TGCGCCAGCAGCCAAGTCCAGGGGATCCACGAGCAGTACTTC.

This clonotype was seen only a few times. V and J are TRBV27 and TRBJ2-5, with 9 nucleotides matching TRBD2. The CDR3 consists of 16 residues. The germline V gene has CDR1 MNHEY and CDR2 SMNVEV (reference sequence). V shed 6 bases, J shed 5 bases, and the junction held 13 bases outside the gene matches. The CDR3 reads CASRGGGATYMETQYF. The CDR3 DNA sequence: TGTGCCAGCAGGGGCGGGGGGGCCACGTATATGGAGACCCAGTACTTC.